This TCR beta chain emerged from a study of cytomegalovirus exposure and HLA in healthy donors. Findings and limits, study-wide: As a later analysis showed, a missense DCLRE1C variant was linked to trimming of TCR beta V- and J-genes.

The study ran its PCR with 60 Vbeta and 13 Jbeta primers. TCRdb's table, derived via immunoSEQ multiplex PCR, lists solely in-frame clones and lacks some. The sample lists more than 150,000 clones, around four fifths occurring once. J gave up 2 bases and V 3 bases, and 3 bases lay outside the gene matches. Germline V gene sequence: CDR1 LNHDA, CDR2 SQIVND (reference sequence). The CDR3 is made up of 15 amino acids. This clone was seen only once. As yet, its antigen is unknown. The receptor was isolated from a man aged 50 to 59 in good health and CMV-seronegative. This rearrangement joins TRBV19 to TRBJ2-2; 7 bases map to TRBD1. The sample was PBMCs. DNA of the CDR3: TGTGCCAGTAGTATGACAGGGAGAAACACCGGGGAGCTGTTTTTT. Translated, it gives CASSMTGRNTGELFF.